The entry that follows covers one T cell receptor beta chain sequence. The CDR3 contains 18 residues. Trimming cost V 0 bases and J 0 bases; bases outside gene matches: 6. The V gene's germline CDR1 is LGHDT and CDR2 YNNKEL (reference sequence). This sample was taken from a study of blood T cell repertoires in COVID-19. Assay: immunoSEQ multiplex PCR; the TCRdb copy retains only in-frame clones and omits some. The sample holds 150,000 or so clones; about 79% are singletons and the top ten take around 15%. The material sequenced was PBMCs or T cells enriched from blood (not recorded which). The receptor's source is a man in his fifties who had recovered from COVID-19. The J gene is TRBJ2-7, the V gene TRBV3-1 (or the pseudogene TRBV3-2); 12 bases are a match to TRBD2. The CDR3 sequence: CASSQDTGLAGSSYEQYF. CDR3 DNA: TGTGCCAGCAGCCAAGATACTGGACTAGCGGGGAGCTCCTACGAGCAGTACTTC.